The present T cell receptor (beta chain) was sequenced within a study of technical replicates of blood from a few donors. The method was immunoSEQ multiplex PCR; TCRdb's version includes in-frame clones alone and lacks a portion of them. This table has about 73,000 clones, roughly 93% appearing once. The CDR3 is 17 amino acids. CDR1 and CDR2 from the germline V gene are LNHDA and SQIVND (reference sequence). V was pared by 6 bases and J by 3 bases, with 14 bases of the junction left unmatched. The specimen was T cells isolated from PBMCs. The clonotype originates from a human donor in good health. The rearrangement joins TRBV19 to TRBJ1-5; 7 positions match TRBD1. The CDR3 nucleotides read TGTGCCAGTAGCGCGCCCATGGGACAGCATTTCAATCAGCCCCAGCATTTT. Protein: CASSAPMGQHFNQPQHF.